The 8 T cell receptor beta chains in this list originate from one sample, sequenced in a study of blood T cell repertoires in COVID-19. This table comes from immunoSEQ multiplex PCR, and its TCRdb copy is limited to in-frame clones, with some not included. The sample contains about 98,000 clones, approximately 86% of which appear only once. Sequencing used peripheral blood. The receptors shown here come from a man between 65 and 85 years old with active or convalescent COVID-19.

This chain joins TRBV20-1 and TRBJ1-1; a weak D match, TRBD1 (5 bases). Germline V CDR1 and CDR2: DFQATT, SNEGSKA (reference sequence). Trimming took 3 bases from V and 11 from J, leaving 13 bases between them. The CDR3 covers 11 residues. DNA of the CDR3: TGCAGTGCTAGGGGGGAGGCAATGGCTTTCTTT. Translated: CSARGEAMAFF.

This chain joins TRBV12-3 or TRBV12-4 and TRBJ1-1; TRBD1 might be the D (5 bases). CDR3 size: 13 residues. The ends were cut back, 7 bases at V and 4 bases at J, with 13 bases in the middle. The CDR3 is CASTRAAGTEAFF. The CDR3 nucleotides read TGTGCCAGCACCAGGGCCGCCGGCACTGAAGCTTTCTTT.

A single count supports this clone. The chain has TRBV7-2 and TRBJ2-4, with TRBD2 matching 10 bases. V shed 5 bases and J 9 bases; nucleotides not matched to a gene: 10. There are 15 residues in the CDR3. Germline values: CDR1 SGHTA, CDR2 FQGNSA. The CDR3 nucleotides read TGTGCCAGCAGCCCGCAAGCGGGGGGGAGATTCATTCAGTACTTC. It yields the protein CASSPQAGGRFIQYF.

CDR3 in amino acids: CASSSTSGGRQETQYF. The CDR3 bases are TGTGCCAGCAGCTCGACTAGCGGGGGGCGCCAAGAGACCCAGTACTTC. The rearrangement joins TRBV7-9 to TRBJ2-5, with 13 bases aligning to TRBD2. The V and J ends lost 4 bases and 1 base, in that order; junction bases with no gene match: 3. The CDR3 runs 16 residues. In germline, CDR1 is SEHNR, CDR2 FQNEAQ (reference sequence).

The chain recombines TRBV3-1 (or the pseudogene TRBV3-2) with TRBJ1-1; the D gene is possibly TRBD1 (6 bases). Germline-derived CDR1 and CDR2 are LGHDT and YNNKEL (reference sequence). Deletions cut 1 base from V and 3 bases from J, with 9 bases between. This CDR3 comprises 14 residues. CDR3 DNA: TGTGCCAGCAGCCAAGTAGGACAGTACACTGAAGCTTTCTTT. Translation gives CASSQVGQYTEAFF.

V usage is TRBV11-2 and J usage is TRBJ2-2, with a tentative D call TRBD2 (6 bases). The CDR3 length is 20 residues. CDR1 and CDR2 (germline): SGHAT, FQNNGV. Trimming removed 0 bases from V and 0 bases from J, with 20 bases in between. The CDR3 region has the DNA TGTGCCAGCAGCTTAGATTTAGCGGAATACTCTTACGCGAACACCGGGGAGCTGTTTTTT. It codes for CASSLDLAEYSYANTGELFF.

The chain combines TRBV5-1 with TRBJ1-1, with D possibly matching TRBD1 (6 bases). The germline V and J ends were trimmed by 5 bases and 0 bases, with 23 bases remaining between them. The CDR3 spans 18 residues. In germline, CDR1 is SGHRS, CDR2 YFSETQ. CDR3 amino acids: CASRKGVSRGNMNTEAFF. In DNA form, the CDR3 reads TGCGCCAGCAGAAAGGGGGTGAGCAGGGGTAATATGAACACTGAAGCTTTCTTT.

This rearrangement joins TRBV2 to TRBJ1-2; a possible D gene is TRBD1 (5 bases). This CDR3 comprises 13 residues. Germline CDR1 SNHLY, CDR2 FYNNEI. V lost 5 bases, J lost 7 bases, and 14 bases lay in between. The CDR3 nucleotides are TGTGCCAGCAGTCAATCAGGGCAGGGTGGCTACACCTTC. Protein: CASSQSGQGGYTF.